A selection of T cell receptor beta chains follows, all from one sample in a study of blood T cell repertoires in COVID-19. Here immunoSEQ multiplex PCR was the method, and the copy in TCRdb shows in-frame clones only, minus some. The sample holds 120,000 to 150,000 clones, roughly 86% seen once. Sample: peripheral blood. The receptors derive from a woman in her forties or fifties with acute or convalescent COVID-19. Each CDR3 is given with its conserved first and last residue. The D gene is left open where the match is weak. Size tells how often a clone was seen (once, few, many) or the class of an expanded clone, and some rows leave it out.

size	V	J	D	CDR3	DNA
.	TRBV7-8	TRBJ1-1	TRBD1	CASSPLQGADTEAFF	TGTGCCAGCAGCCCGTTACAGGGGGCGGACACTGAAGCTTTCTTT
.	TRBV7-9	TRBJ1-2	.	CASSLEVNSNYGYTF	TGTGCCAGCAGCTTAGAGGTTAACAGTAACTATGGCTACACCTTC
once	TRBV2	TRBJ1-5	.	CASSDSNQPQHF	TGTGCCAGCAGTGACAGTAATCAGCCCCAGCATTTT
.	TRBV30	TRBJ1-1	.	CAWGGITEAFF	TGTGCCTGGGGGGGGATCACTGAAGCTTTCTTT
few	TRBV6-5	TRBJ1-2	.	CASSKEGGYTF	TGTGCCAGCAGCAAAGAGGGTGGCTACACCTTC
.	TRBV9	TRBJ2-1	TRBD1	CASSVRDRVNEQFF	TGTGCCAGCAGCGTCCGGGACAGGGTCAATGAGCAGTTCTTC
.	TRBV5-6	TRBJ1-5	.	CASSQRGFNQPQHF	TGTGCCAGCAGCCAGCGGGGCTTCAATCAGCCCCAGCATTTT
.	TRBV7-2	TRBJ2-3	TRBD2	CASELLAGATDTQYF	TGTGCCAGTGAGCTGCTAGCGGGGGCCACAGATACGCAGTATTTT
.	TRBV21-1	TRBJ1-1	.	CASSRGGQVWLNTEAFF	TGTGCCAGCAGCCGGGGAGGACAGGTCTGGCTGAACACTGAAGCTTTCTTT
.	TRBV2	TRBJ2-7	.	CASSEYRRSYEQYF	TGTGCCAGCAGTGAATATAGGAGGAGCTACGAGCAGTACTTC
.	TRBV20-1	TRBJ2-4	.	CSGSGKNIQYF	TGCAGTGGATCAGGGAAAAACATTCAGTACTTC
.	TRBV12-5	TRBJ2-7	TRBD1	CASGTGQGSYEQYF	TGTGCTAGTGGTACCGGACAGGGCTCCTACGAGCAGTACTTC
once	TRBV6-5	TRBJ1-5	.	CASSPKLGNQPQHF	TGTGCCAGCAGTCCCAAGTTAGGCAATCAGCCCCAGCATTTT
.	TRBV18	TRBJ1-1	TRBD1	CASSPQGGLVNTEAFF	TGTGCCAGCTCACCCCAGGGGGGCTTGGTGAACACTGAAGCTTTCTTT
.	TRBV5-5	TRBJ1-4	.	CASSLGGRGEEKLFF	TGTGCCAGCAGCTTAGGGGGTAGGGGTGAAGAAAAACTGTTTTTT
.	TRBV10-1	TRBJ2-2	.	CASRSAARTGELFF	TGCGCCAGCAGGTCTGCAGCGCGCACCGGGGAGCTGTTTTTT
.	TRBV6-5	TRBJ2-7	.	CASSHRASYEQYF	TGTGCCAGCTCCCACAGGGCCTCCTACGAGCAGTACTTC
.	TRBV27	TRBJ2-7	TRBD2	CASSKGLAGGTYEQYF	TGTGCCAGCAGTAAGGGACTAGCGGGAGGGACCTACGAGCAGTACTTC
.	TRBV7-9	TRBJ2-2	TRBD2	CASSLILAGGANTGELFF	TGTGCCAGCAGCTTAATACTAGCGGGAGGGGCCAACACCGGGGAGCTGTTTTTT
.	TRBV7-9	TRBJ1-2	.	CASSLGRVYGYTF	TGTGCCAGCAGCTTAGGCAGGGTCTATGGCTACACCTTC
.	TRBV28	TRBJ1-5	.	CAGGGNQPQHF	TGTGCCGGGGGGGGCAATCAGCCCCAGCATTTT
once	TRBV10-3	TRBJ1-5	.	CAISDSRVEQPQHF	TGTGCCATCAGTGACTCGAGGGTTGAACAGCCCCAGCATTTT
.	TRBV7-3	TRBJ2-1	TRBD2	CASSLPGTSGRENEQFF	TGTGCCAGCAGCCTCCCCGGGACTAGCGGGAGGGAAAATGAGCAGTTCTTC
.	TRBV30	TRBJ2-2	TRBD1	CAWSVTGDTGELFF	TGTGCCTGGAGTGTGACAGGGGACACCGGGGAGCTGTTTTTT
.	TRBV2	TRBJ2-1	.	CASSEALGSNNEQFF	TGTGCCAGCAGTGAAGCGCTTGGGAGCAACAATGAGCAGTTCTTC
.	TRBV20-1	TRBJ2-7	.	CSARVILEQYF	TGCAGTGCTAGAGTAATTTTAGAGCAGTACTTC
once	TRBV3-1/TRBV3-2	TRBJ2-1	TRBD2	CASTRGLAGVNEQFF	TGTGCCAGCACCCGGGGACTAGCGGGAGTCAATGAGCAGTTCTTC
.	TRBV12-3/TRBV12-4	TRBJ2-7	.	CASSFAEREQYF	TGTGCCAGCAGTTTTGCGGAGAGAGAGCAGTACTTC
.	TRBV5-1	TRBJ2-1	TRBD1	CASRPGQGAYNEQFF	TGCGCCAGCAGACCGGGACAGGGGGCATACAATGAGCAGTTCTTC
.	TRBV3-1/TRBV3-2	TRBJ1-2	.	CASSQNYRSNYGYTF	TGTGCCAGCAGCCAAAATTATAGATCTAACTATGGCTACACCTTC
.	TRBV15	TRBJ1-5	.	CATSTRTASNQPQHF	TGTGCCACCAGCACCCGGACAGCTAGCAATCAGCCCCAGCATTTT
.	TRBV5-4	TRBJ1-2	.	CASSSSHYGYTF	TGTGCCAGCAGCTCATCACATTATGGCTACACCTTC
.	TRBV11-3	TRBJ2-3	.	CASSLGVGRDTQYF	TGTGCCAGCAGCTTAGGGGTGGGGAGGGATACGCAGTATTTT
.	TRBV9	TRBJ2-3	.	CASSVEDFTDTQYF	TGTGCCAGCAGCGTAGAGGACTTCACAGATACGCAGTATTTT
.	TRBV5-1	TRBJ1-3	TRBD1	CASSDRVSGNTIYF	TGCGCCAGCAGCGACAGGGTTTCTGGAAACACCATATATTTT
.	TRBV28	TRBJ2-3	TRBD2	CASSPGTSGGAANTDTQYF	TGTGCCAGCAGCCCCGGGACTAGCGGGGGGGCAGCTAACACAGATACGCAGTATTTT
.	TRBV30	TRBJ2-2	.	CAWSVPYGHTNTGELFF	TGTGCCTGGAGTGTACCATATGGGCATACGAACACCGGGGAGCTGTTTTTT
.	TRBV20-1	TRBJ2-5	.	CSAAEQETQYF	TGCAGTGCTGCAGAACAAGAGACCCAGTACTTC
.	TRBV3-1/TRBV3-2	TRBJ2-4	TRBD2	CASSQGTSGGAQYF	TGTGCCAGCAGCCAAGGGACTAGCGGGGGGGCGCAGTACTTC
.	TRBV5-4	TRBJ1-2	TRBD1	CASSPGQAVHGYTF	TGTGCCAGCAGCCCGGGACAGGCCGTACATGGCTACACCTTC
.	TRBV20-1	TRBJ1-1	.	CSASGLGGYTEAFF	TGCAGTGCTAGTGGTCTCGGCGGCTACACTGAAGCTTTCTTT
.	TRBV7-2	TRBJ2-7	TRBD2	CASSLASGGRYEQYF	TGTGCCAGCAGCTTAGCGAGCGGGGGGCGATACGAGCAGTACTTC
.	TRBV5-1	TRBJ2-1	TRBD2	CASSGTSGGPEIEQFF	TGCGCCAGCAGCGGGACTAGCGGGGGCCCTGAGATTGAGCAGTTCTTC
.	TRBV24-1	TRBJ2-6	.	CATSDFQGSGANVLTF	TGTGCCACCAGTGATTTTCAGGGCTCTGGGGCCAACGTCCTGACTTTC
once	TRBV3-1/TRBV3-2	TRBJ2-5	.	CASSLGLSETQYF	TGTGCCAGCAGCCTGGGACTGTCGGAGACCCAGTACTTC
.	TRBV11-2	TRBJ1-2	TRBD1	CASSNTGGNYGYTF	TGTGCCAGCAGCAATACAGGGGGCAACTATGGCTACACCTTC
.	TRBV6-5	TRBJ2-7	.	CASGITGLSYEQYF	TGTGCCAGCGGCATTACAGGGCTCTCCTACGAGCAGTACTTC
.	TRBV5-4	TRBJ2-7	TRBD2	CASSKGLAGGRTSYEQYF	TGTGCCAGCAGCAAGGGACTAGCGGGGGGCCGCACCTCCTACGAGCAGTACTTC
.	TRBV5-1	TRBJ2-3	.	CASSLRTPDTDTQYF	TGCGCCAGCAGCTTGAGGACTCCCGACACAGATACGCAGTATTTT